A single sample gave rise to the 18 T cell receptor beta chains below, sequenced in a study of shared clonotypes between healthy human individuals. Sequenced by immunoSEQ multiplex PCR; TCRdb stores in-frame clones only, minus some. The table lists over 1.5 million clones, 95% to 99% of them singletons. The specimen was naive CD4+ T cells sorted from blood. As to subset: CD45RA+ positively selected. The receptors originated from a man aged 25-45 years in good health.

Concerning this clone itself: Other DNA sequences in this specimen translate into the identical CDR3. J is TRBJ1-2 and V is TRBV7-6, with D perhaps matching TRBD1 (5 bases). The V gene lost 5 bases and the J gene lost 5 bases, with 9 bases spanning the gap. Germline V gene data show CDR1 as SGHVS and CDR2 as FNYEAQ. CDR3 length equals 12 residues. In DNA, the CDR3 is TGTGCCAGCAGCCCCGGGGGTTATGGCTACACCTTC. As protein: CASSPGGYGYTF.

CDR3 sequence reads: CASRDSPYEQYF. The CDR3 DNA sequence: TGCGCCAGCAGGGACTCACCCTACGAGCAGTACTTC. The V gene is TRBV10-2, the J gene TRBJ2-7; possibly TRBD2 for D (5 bases). Germline V gives CDR1 WSHSY, CDR2 SAAADI. The CDR3 totals 12 residues. The V end lost 6 bases, the J end lost 2 bases, and 8 bases lay between the germline ends.

The rearrangement joins TRBV6-1 to TRBJ2-7; TRBD2 matches 10 bases. V shed 5 bases and J 3 bases; nucleotides not matched to a gene: 4. The CDR3 is 14 amino acids. Germline V gives CDR1 MNHNS, CDR2 SASEGT. Written as DNA, the CDR3 is TGTGCCAGCAGTAGGGCTAGCGGGAGCTACGAGCAGTACTTC. Protein: CASSRASGSYEQYF.

The chain has TRBV4-1 and TRBJ2-4; TRBD2 might be the D (5 bases). Germline V lookup: CDR1 MGHRA, CDR2 YSYEKL. V shed 0 bases and J shed 0 bases, with 15 bases lying between them. The CDR3 spans 18 residues. As DNA, the CDR3 is TGCGCCAGCAGCCAAGAATCCACTAGAGCCCTAGCCAAAAACATTCAGTACTTC. It codes for CASSQESTRALAKNIQYF.

The V call is TRBV18, the J call TRBJ1-1, with D tentatively TRBD1 (6 bases). CDR1 is KGHSH, CDR2 LQKENI, per germline. V was shortened by 3 bases and J by 1 base, with 12 bases between the two germline ends. CDR3 length equals 15 residues. The CDR3 region has the DNA TGTGCCAGCTCACCCCTGACAGGTGCGAACACTGAAGCTTTCTTT. It encodes CASSPLTGANTEAFF.

Comments on this clone: Distinct nucleotide sequences in the sample also encode this CDR3. The gene calls are TRBV11-2 and TRBJ2-7, with a tentative D call TRBD2 (6 bases). From germline, CDR1 is SGHAT and CDR2 FQNNGV. Trimming took off 1 base at V and 2 bases at J, with 9 bases between the two ends. The CDR3 length is 14 residues. The CDR3 region has the DNA TGTGCCAGCAGCTTAGTTCGGGGGACCTACGAGCAGTACTTC. It yields the protein CASSLVRGTYEQYF.

The J gene is TRBJ1-5, the V gene TRBV5-1; 9 bases are a match to TRBD1. CDR3 length equals 15 residues. Germline CDR1 SGHRS, CDR2 YFSETQ. Trimming at V came to 4 bases and at J to 7 bases, leaving 9 bases not matched to a gene. The CDR3 nucleotides are TGCGCCAGCAGCACAGGGACAGGGCTAGTCCAGCCCCAGCATTTT. Its translation: CASSTGTGLVQPQHF.

The chain combines TRBV6-1 with TRBJ1-3; D call uncertain. The CDR3 contains 14 residues. The germline V gene has CDR1 MNHNS and CDR2 SASEGT. V was shortened by 6 bases and J by 0 bases, with 9 bases between the two germline ends. The CDR3 nucleotides read TGTGCCAGCAGAGTCAGACTCTCTGGAAACACCATATATTTT. This codes for CASRVRLSGNTIYF.

This chain connects TRBV19 to TRBJ2-3; maybe TRBD2 (6 bases). This CDR3 contains 15 residues. Germline V CDR1 and CDR2: LNHDA, SQIVND (reference sequence). Trimming removed 5 bases from V and 2 bases from J, with 14 bases in between. This CDR3 reads CASSPTSSYTDTQYF. The CDR3, as DNA: TGTGCCAGTAGTCCAACTAGCTCCTACACAGATACGCAGTATTTT.

The chain joins TRBV7-9 to TRBJ1-2; the D is unclear. Germline V gene data show CDR1 as SEHNR and CDR2 as FQNEAQ (reference sequence). V shed 1 base and J shed 0 bases, with 12 bases lying between them. This CDR3 is built from 16 residues. The CDR3 DNA sequence: TGTGCCAGCAGCTTAGAATCCTGGGGTGCTAACTATGGCTACACCTTC. This sequence encodes CASSLESWGANYGYTF. The full variable domain, in which reference TRBV7-9 and TRBJ1-2 provide the parts outside the CDR3, is DTGVSQNPRHKITKRGQNVTFRCDPISEHNRLYWYRQTLGQGPEFLTYFQNEAQLEKSRLLSDRFSAERPKGSFSTLEIQRTEQGDSAMYLCASSLESWGANYGYTFGSGTRLTVV.

The rearrangement links TRBV11-2 to TRBJ1-1; 8 bases match TRBD1. The CDR3 contains 16 residues. Per the germline V gene, CDR1 is SGHAT and CDR2 is FQNNGV. V lost 5 bases and J lost 4; bases outside the gene matches: 12. CDR3 amino acids: CASSPWTGRLSTEAFF. The DNA for the CDR3 is TGTGCCAGCAGCCCTTGGACAGGGAGATTGAGCACTGAAGCTTTCTTT.

DNA of the CDR3: TGTGCCAGTAGAGGGCTAGCGGGAGAATCGTCCTACGAGCAGTACTTC. Protein sequence: CASRGLAGESSYEQYF. The V and J genes are TRBV19 and TRBJ2-7; 10 nucleotides agree with TRBD2. The V gene end was trimmed by 6 bases and the J gene end by 1 base; junction bases not matched to a gene: 9. In germline, CDR1 is LNHDA, CDR2 SQIVND (reference sequence). CDR3 length: 16 residues.

V gene TRBV6-4 combines with J gene TRBJ1-1, with D unresolved. CDR3 size: 13 residues. V shed 6 bases and J shed 2 bases, with 10 bases lying between them. Germline CDR1 MRHNA, CDR2 SNTAGT. CDR3 in amino acids: CASRAGRNTEAFF. In nucleotides, the CDR3 is TGTGCCAGCAGGGCCGGGAGAAACACTGAAGCTTTCTTT.

This chain connects TRBV7-2 to TRBJ2-1, with 12 bases fitting TRBD2. The J segment lost 3 bases and the V segment lost 5 bases, leaving 8 bases of the junction unmatched. Germline assignment: CDR1 SGHTA and CDR2 FQGNSA. The CDR3 is 17 amino acids. CDR3 sequence reads: CASSPYLAGGYYNEQFF. The DNA of the CDR3 is TGTGCCAGCAGCCCATATCTAGCGGGAGGGTACTACAATGAGCAGTTCTTC. Combining the CDR3 with reference TRBV7-2 and TRBJ2-1 gives the whole variable domain GAGVSQSPSNKVTEKGKDVELRCDPISGHTALYWYRQSLGQGLEFLIYFQGNSAPDKSGLPSDRFSAERTGGSVSTLTIQRTQQEDSAVYLCASSPYLAGGYYNEQFFGPGTRLTVL.

J is TRBJ2-4 and V is TRBV10-3, with 11 bases that match TRBD1. CDR1 ENHRY and CDR2 SYGVKD come from the germline V gene. This CDR3 is built from 17 residues. After removal of 0 bases from V and 3 bases from J, the junction contained 4 bases not matched to a gene. The CDR3 region has the DNA TGTGCCATCAGTGAGTCAGGACAGGGGGCTGTCAAAAACATTCAGTACTTC. Protein product: CAISESGQGAVKNIQYF.

This clone appeared a single time. This chain joins TRBV28 and TRBJ2-5; D possibly corresponds to TRBD2 (6 bases). Trimming removed 6 bases from V and 3 bases from J, with 11 bases in between. CDR3 length: 13 residues. Germline V gene data show CDR1 as MDHEN and CDR2 as SYDVKM. The CDR3, as DNA: TGTGCCAGCAGGGGACGGACTAAAGAGACCCAGTACTTC. It yields the protein CASRGRTKETQYF.

The genes are TRBV29-1 and TRBJ1-1; 9 bases are shared with TRBD1. The V and J ends lost 3 bases and 6 bases, in that order; junction bases with no gene match: 5. CDR1 is SQVTM, CDR2 ANQGSEA, per germline. This CDR3 region has 13 residues. Here the CDR3 reads CSVDRDRASEAFF. The CDR3 DNA follows: TGCAGCGTTGATCGGGACAGGGCCTCTGAAGCTTTCTTT.

The chain couples TRBV5-4 to TRBJ1-2, with D perhaps matching TRBD1 (6 bases). V gave up 9 bases and J gave up 8 bases, with 26 bases separating them. Per germline, CDR1 SGHNT and CDR2 YYREEE (reference sequence). The CDR3 is 15 residues long. The CDR3 nucleotides are TGTGCCACTAATTCTCTTACAGGGCCCCTGGGCGGCTACACCTTC. Protein sequence: CATNSLTGPLGGYTF.